Presented here are 20 T cell receptor beta chains from one specimen sequenced in a study of blood T cell repertoires in COVID-19. Here immunoSEQ multiplex PCR was the method, and the copy in TCRdb shows in-frame clones only, minus some. The repertoire holds some 140,000 clones, with more than 70% as singletons. What was sequenced was PBMCs or T cells enriched from blood (not recorded which). All receptors come from a man aged 35-49 years with acute COVID-19.

This chain connects TRBV7-2 to TRBJ1-2; D is ambiguous. Germline V gene sequence: CDR1 SGHTA, CDR2 FQGNSA. V was clipped by 2 bases and J by 0 bases, with 10 bases between them. There are 15 residues in the CDR3. CDR3 DNA: TGTGCCAGCAGCTTAACGACAAACGCTAACTATGGCTACACCTTC. Encoded protein: CASSLTTNANYGYTF.

The V and J genes are TRBV28 and TRBJ2-7; D gene uncertain. The V and J ends lost 3 bases and 3 bases respectively, with 6 bases between them. From germline, CDR1 is MDHEN and CDR2 SYDVKM. This CDR3 spans 12 amino acids. This chain's CDR3 is CASSFNFYEQYF. CDR3 bases: TGTGCCAGCAGTTTCAATTTCTACGAGCAGTACTTC.

The sample holds one count of this clone. The chain has TRBV2 and TRBJ1-4; possibly TRBD1 for D (5 bases). The CDR3 has 15 residues. The V and J ends lost 8 bases and 8 bases respectively, with 21 bases between them. Germline CDR1 and CDR2: SNHLY and FYNNEI. CDR3 nucleotides: TGTGCCAGCGTATACGAAAGGCAGGGAGGAGAAAAACTGTTTTTT. It encodes CASVYERQGGEKLFF.

The chain joins TRBV25-1 to TRBJ2-7, with TRBD1 identical over 10 bases. The CDR3 is 14 residues long. Per the germline V gene, CDR1 is MGHDK and CDR2 is SYGVNS. V lost 2 bases, J lost 2 bases, and 0 bases stayed unmatched. The CDR3 nucleotides read TGTGCCAGCAGTGAAGGGACAGGGGCCTACGAGCAGTACTTC. This sequence encodes CASSEGTGAYEQYF.

The chain has TRBV7-9 and TRBJ1-6, with a tentative D call TRBD1 (5 bases). CDR1 is SEHNR and CDR2 is FQNEAQ in the germline V gene (reference sequence). The CDR3 sequence is 15 residues long. Trimming removed 4 bases from V and 7 bases from J, with 14 bases in between. CDR3 DNA: TGTGCCAGCAGCTCAGCTGGGGCAGGGAATTCACCCCTCCACTTT. Translating gives CASSSAGAGNSPLHF. Combining the CDR3 with reference TRBV7-9 and TRBJ1-6 gives the whole variable domain DTGVSQNPRHKITKRGQNVTFRCDPISEHNRLYWYRQTLGQGPEFLTYFQNEAQLEKSRLLSDRFSAERPKGSFSTLEIQRTEQGDSAMYLCASSSAGAGNSPLHFGNGTRLTVT.

Relative to its sample, this clone is medium-sized. J is TRBJ2-1 and V is TRBV7-8, with D possibly being TRBD1 (6 bases). Per the germline V gene, CDR1 is SGHVS and CDR2 is FQNEAQ. CDR3 size: 12 residues. V was cut by 6 bases and J by 8 bases, with 11 bases left in between. The DNA of the CDR3 is TGTGCCAGCAGGGTAGCAGGGGATGAGCAGTTCTTC. It is translated as CASRVAGDEQFF.

In DNA, the CDR3 is TGTGCCAGCAGAGCCTGGGACAGGGCAGGCTACTATGGCTACACCTTC. Translation: CASRAWDRAGYYGYTF. The chain recombines TRBV28 with TRBJ1-2; 9 nucleotides agree with TRBD1. The CDR3 loop spans 16 amino acids. V lost 6 bases, J lost 3 bases, and 11 bases stayed unmatched. Looked up from germline, CDR1 is MDHEN and CDR2 is SYDVKM.

The chain links TRBV10-2 to TRBJ2-3; TRBD2 might be the D (5 bases). The germline V gene encodes CDR1 WSHSY and CDR2 SAAADI. The CDR3 length is 15 residues. Trimming removed 0 bases at V and 2 bases at J, with 9 bases between. The CDR3 region is CASSESEGPTDTQYF. The CDR3 DNA reads TGCGCCAGCAGTGAGTCAGAGGGCCCCACAGATACGCAGTATTTT.

The chain carries TRBV18 and TRBJ2-3, with TRBD2 identical over 8 bases. Trimming removed 2 bases from V and 4 bases from J; junction bases left unmatched: 2. The CDR3 extends over 14 amino acids. Germline V gene lookup returns CDR1 KGHSH and CDR2 LQKENI. Here the CDR3 reads CASSPSGRADTQYF. CDR3 nucleotide sequence: TGTGCCAGCTCACCATCCGGGAGGGCAGATACGCAGTATTTT.

Comment on this clone: Since no conserved phenylalanine or tryptophan closes the CDR3, a read error is the likely cause. V gene TRBV6-5 combines with J gene TRBJ1-2, with 10 bases lining up with TRBD1. CDR1 is MNHEY and CDR2 is SVGAGI in the germline V gene. The trim removed 8 bases at V and 3 bases at J, leaving 9 bases unmatched. The CDR3 loop spans 15 amino acids. The CDR3 DNA is TGTGCCAGCGCCCGCCGACAGGGGGCCTACTATGGCTACACCCTC. Amino acid sequence: CASARRQGAYYGYTL.

CDR3: CASKNLDRDSYTF. The CDR3 DNA follows: TGTGCCAGCAAAAACCTAGACAGGGACAGCTACACCTTC. The chain employs TRBV7-2 and TRBJ1-2; 7 bases are a match to TRBD1. Germline V gene data show CDR1 as SGHTA and CDR2 as FQGNSA. V was pared by 7 bases and J by 9 bases, with 11 bases of the junction left unmatched. The CDR3 consists of 13 residues.

This clone showed up just once. V gene TRBV27 combines with J gene TRBJ1-2; 11 nucleotides agree with TRBD1. CDR1 is MNHEY and CDR2 is SMNVEV in the germline V gene (reference sequence). The CDR3 spans 15 residues. J gave up 4 bases and V 3 bases, and 4 bases lay outside the gene matches. CDR3: CASSFAGTGGYGYTF. CDR3 nucleotides: TGTGCCAGCAGTTTCGCCGGGACAGGGGGCTATGGCTACACCTTC.

V is TRBV7-2 and J is TRBJ1-4; maybe TRBD1 (6 bases). Trimming took off 1 base at V and 4 bases at J, with 7 bases between the two ends. The CDR3 is made up of 14 amino acids. Per the germline V gene, CDR1 is SGHTA and CDR2 is FQGNSA. The CDR3 bases are TGTGCCAGCAGCTTAGGGGACATTAATGAAAAACTGTTTTTT. This translates into CASSLGDINEKLFF.

The chain links TRBV7-8 to TRBJ1-2; perhaps TRBD1 as D (6 bases). V lost 5 bases, J lost 3 bases, and 10 bases lay in between. Germline V lookup: CDR1 SGHVS, CDR2 FQNEAQ. The CDR3 runs to 13 residues. Here the CDR3 DNA reads TGTGCCAGCAGCCCCGGACAGTACTATGGCTACACCTTC. Encoded protein: CASSPGQYYGYTF.

This clone showed up just once. This chain uses TRBV6-2 or TRBV6-3 with TRBJ2-7, with TRBD1 identical over 7 bases. The CDR3 totals 14 residues. J lost 6 bases, V lost 4 bases, and 9 bases had no gene match. Germline values: CDR1 MNHEY, CDR2 SVGEGT. Here the CDR3 reads CASSSQGEEAEQYF. In DNA form, the CDR3 reads TGTGCCAGCAGTTCTCAGGGGGAAGAAGCCGAGCAGTACTTC.

CDR3 bases: TGCGCCAGCAGCAGACAGGGGAGTAATGAGCAGTTCTTC. The encoded protein is CASSRQGSNEQFF. The J gene is TRBJ2-1, the V gene TRBV5-1, with TRBD1 identical over 8 bases. Trimming at V came to 4 bases and at J to 7 bases, leaving 4 bases not matched to a gene. The CDR3 consists of 13 residues. Germline V lookup: CDR1 SGHRS, CDR2 YFSETQ.

The chain joins TRBV5-1 to TRBJ1-2, with TRBD1 as a possible D gene (6 bases). The CDR3 totals 12 residues. Trimming pared 4 bases from V and 8 bases from J, leaving 12 bases between. Germline CDR1 is SGHRS and CDR2 is YFSETQ. The CDR3 DNA follows: TGCGCCAGCAGCCCCAGGGGTGGAGGCTACACCTTC. Translation gives CASSPRGGGYTF.

This chain connects TRBV7-2 to TRBJ2-5; D uncertain. The CDR3 is 11 amino acids. The V end lost 4 bases, the J end lost 2 bases, and 2 bases lay between the germline ends. CDR1 is SGHTA, CDR2 FQGNSA, per germline. CDR3 coding DNA: TGTGCCAGCAGCTCTCAAGAGACCCAGTACTTC. This codes for CASSSQETQYF.

The rearrangement uses TRBV6-5 and TRBJ1-3, with 8 nucleotides matching TRBD1. The CDR3 has 14 amino acids. Germline V gives CDR1 MNHEY, CDR2 SVGAGI. The V and J ends lost 6 bases and 8 bases, in that order; junction bases with no gene match: 9. In DNA form, the CDR3 reads TGTGCCAGCAGCTCAGGGGGCAATGATTACACCATATATTTT. The encoded protein is CASSSGGNDYTIYF.

CDR3 residues: CASSRRTGNTDTQYF. The CDR3 region has the DNA TGTGCCAGCTCACGAAGAACAGGGAACACAGATACGCAGTATTTT. J is TRBJ2-3 and V is TRBV18, with D possibly being TRBD1 (6 bases). The CDR3 sequence is 15 residues long. CDR1 and CDR2 from the germline V gene are KGHSH and LQKENI. Deletions cut 4 bases from V and 2 bases from J, with 13 bases between. The whole variable domain, filled in from reference TRBV18 and TRBJ2-3, reads NAGVMQNPRHLVRRRGQEARLRCSPMKGHSHVYWYRQLPEEGLKFMVYLQKENIIDESGMPKERFSAEFPKEGPSILRIQQVVRGDSAAYFCASSRRTGNTDTQYFGPGTRLTVL.